Listed here are 20 T cell receptor beta chains from one sample, sequenced in a study of radiation and T cells in renal cell carcinoma. Specified treatment: treatment-naive control, cytoreductive nephrectomy. Sequencing was performed with immunoSEQ multiplex PCR; in TCRdb, only in-frame clones are kept and a portion is missing. The profile shows 18,000 or so clones, about 55% of them singletons. The source material was tumor tissue, sampled from a patient whose treatment was nephrectomy without radiotherapy. Receptor source: a man aged 50 to 59 with renal cell carcinoma.

This clone was observed once. The V call is TRBV5-1, the J call TRBJ2-7; 9 nucleotides agree with TRBD1. V was clipped by 4 bases and J by 4 bases; unmatched bases: 6. Germline CDR1 reads SGHRS; CDR2 reads YFSETQ. The CDR3 runs to 14 residues. CDR3 nucleotides: TGCGCCAGCAGCCCCGGGACAGGGCCATACGAGCAGTACTTC. As protein: CASSPGTGPYEQYF.

The chain is built from TRBV5-4 and TRBJ2-5, with no clear D. Trimming stripped 3 bases from V and 2 bases from J, with 8 bases between. Looked up from germline, CDR1 is SGHNT and CDR2 is YYREEE (reference sequence). The CDR3 is 13 residues long. The CDR3 DNA is TGTGCCAGCAGCTCGGGTTCACAAGAGACCCAGTACTTC. Its translation is CASSSGSQETQYF.

In this sample, this clone turned up once. The chain carries TRBV19 and TRBJ1-2; 7 nucleotides agree with TRBD1. Unmatched junction bases numbered 5, after V lost 6 bases and J lost 4 bases. From germline, CDR1 is LNHDA and CDR2 SQIVND (reference sequence). CDR3 length: 13 amino acids. The CDR3 sequence is CASSTGTVYGYTF. The CDR3 nucleotides are TGTGCCAGTAGCACCGGGACAGTCTATGGCTACACCTTC.

This clone was seen a few times. This rearrangement joins TRBV4-1 to TRBJ1-5; no firm D call. V dropped 4 bases and J dropped 0 bases, with 10 bases sitting between them. Germline V gene lookup returns CDR1 MGHRA and CDR2 YSYEKL. There are 15 residues in the CDR3. The CDR3 sequence is CASSRRGDSNQPQHF. In DNA, the CDR3 is TGCGCCAGCAGCCGCCGGGGAGATAGCAATCAGCCCCAGCATTTT.

This rearrangement joins TRBV6-5 to TRBJ1-4; D might be TRBD1 (5 bases). V was trimmed by 0 bases and J by 3 bases, leaving 11 bases between them. The CDR3 extends over 16 amino acids. The germline gives CDR1 MNHEY, CDR2 SVGAGI. DNA of the CDR3: TGTGCCAGCAGTTACTCGACGGGGGGGGCTAATGAAAAACTGTTTTTT. This encodes CASSYSTGGANEKLFF.

This rearrangement joins TRBV19 to TRBJ1-5; D remains ambiguous. CDR1 is LNHDA, CDR2 SQIVND, per germline (reference sequence). V was clipped by 1 base and J by 1 base, with 8 bases between them. This CDR3 region has 15 residues. In DNA, the CDR3 is TGTGCCAGTAGTATAGGGCGCTTAAGCAATCAGCCCCAGCATTTT. This encodes CASSIGRLSNQPQHF.

This clone was detected a few times. The chain uses TRBV4-1 and TRBJ2-1; 9 bases match TRBD2. The V and J ends lost 5 bases and 0 bases, in that order; junction bases with no gene match: 2. The CDR3 is 15 amino acids. The germline gives CDR1 MGHRA, CDR2 YSYEKL. CDR3 region: CASSNSGSSYNEQFF. In DNA, the CDR3 is TGCGCCAGCAGCAATAGCGGGAGCTCCTACAATGAGCAGTTCTTC.

The genes are TRBV25-1 and TRBJ2-1; 9 bases fit TRBD1. Germline V gene lookup returns CDR1 MGHDK and CDR2 SYGVNS. Trimming cost V 1 base and J 10 bases; bases outside gene matches: 11. The CDR3 totals 16 residues. The CDR3, as DNA: TGTGCCAGCAGTGAATGGGACAGGGCGGTCGGGGCCGAGCAGTTCTTC. This translates into CASSEWDRAVGAEQFF.

This chain links TRBV19 with TRBJ1-1; D perhaps matches TRBD1 (6 bases). The germline CDR1 and CDR2 sequences are LNHDA and SQIVND (reference sequence). Trimming removed 6 bases at V and 6 bases at J, with 23 bases between. The CDR3 sequence is 16 residues long. CDR3 in amino acids: CASRSTRRGVHPEAFF. In nucleotides, the CDR3 is TGTGCCAGTAGGTCCACCCGCAGGGGAGTGCACCCTGAAGCTTTCTTT.

This clone was observed at least ten times. J is TRBJ2-1 and V is TRBV7-2, with 10 positions matching TRBD2. The CDR3 is made up of 16 amino acids. Germline assignment: CDR1 SGHTA and CDR2 FQGNSA. V was clipped by 9 bases and J by 2 bases; unmatched bases: 10. CDR3: CASIPSGRGPYNEQFF. The CDR3 DNA reads TGTGCCAGTATCCCTAGCGGGAGAGGACCCTACAATGAGCAGTTCTTC.

The chain has TRBV11-2 and TRBJ2-2, with D perhaps matching TRBD2 (5 bases). V dropped 0 bases and J dropped 1 base, with 12 bases sitting between them. This CDR3 has 17 amino acids. Per the germline V gene, CDR1 is SGHAT and CDR2 is FQNNGV. CDR3 in DNA: TGTGCCAGCAGCTTAGATCATGATAGCGTGAACACCGGGGAGCTGTTTTTT. It yields the protein CASSLDHDSVNTGELFF.

V and J are TRBV5-1 and TRBJ1-4, with no clear D. Per germline, CDR1 SGHRS and CDR2 YFSETQ. V lost 3 bases and J lost 3, with 12 bases in between. This CDR3 has 15 residues. This chain's CDR3 is CASSSDGAANEKLFF. The CDR3 DNA is TGCGCCAGCAGCTCGGACGGCGCGGCTAATGAAAAACTGTTTTTT.

The CDR3, as DNA: TGCGCCAGCAGCCAAGGGCTAGCGGGGACATGGTTATATAGCACAGATACGCAGTATTTT. Translation: CASSQGLAGTWLYSTDTQYF. V gene TRBV4-3 combines with J gene TRBJ2-3; 9 positions match TRBD2. CDR1 is LGHNA, CDR2 YSLEER, per germline. The CDR3 runs 20 residues. J was trimmed by 0 bases and V by 1 base; bases with no gene match: 14.

CDR3 sequence (DNA): TGTGCCAGCAGCGTCGCGGGACAGGTCAGCTCTGGGGCCAACGTCCTGACTTTC. Translation: CASSVAGQVSSGANVLTF. The V gene is TRBV9, the J gene TRBJ2-6; TRBD1 agrees at 8 bases. The CDR3 is 18 residues long. Germline assignment: CDR1 SGDLS and CDR2 YYNGEE. V shed 2 bases and J 0 bases; nucleotides not matched to a gene: 7.

V is TRBV9 and J is TRBJ2-5, with 9 bases lining up with TRBD2. The CDR3 totals 15 residues. Germline values: CDR1 SGDLS, CDR2 YYNGEE. The junction had 4 bases not matched to a gene; V was cut back by 1 base and J by 3 bases. CDR3 sequence: CASSVRAGGEETQYF. CDR3 bases: TGTGCCAGCAGCGTAAGAGCGGGGGGAGAAGAGACCCAGTACTTC.

This clone was counted a few times. The chain employs TRBV19 and TRBJ1-2, with 10 bases fitting TRBD1. The CDR3 contains 15 residues. Germline CDR1 is LNHDA and CDR2 is SQIVND (reference sequence). V lost 3 bases to trimming and J lost 8 bases; unmatched junction nucleotides: 9. The CDR3 DNA is TGTGCCAGTAGTATTGGGGACGACAGGGGGCAGGGCTACACCTTC. This sequence encodes CASSIGDDRGQGYTF.

The rearrangement uses TRBV19 and TRBJ1-2; D may be TRBD1 (6 bases). Deletions cut 5 bases from V and 7 bases from J, with 14 bases between. The germline V gene has CDR1 LNHDA and CDR2 SQIVND (reference sequence). This CDR3 region has 13 residues. The CDR3 nucleotides read TGTGCCAGTAGTCAAGGGGGTCTGGCTGGCTACACCTTC. This sequence encodes CASSQGGLAGYTF.

Comment on this clone: In the same sample, other DNA sequences code for this CDR3. This chain links TRBV5-1 with TRBJ1-1; D gene uncertain. Germline CDR1 is SGHRS and CDR2 is YFSETQ. This CDR3 region has 14 residues. The V end was cut by 0 bases, the J end by 0 bases, with 6 bases between. Written as DNA, the CDR3 is TGCGCCAGCAGCTTGGCGGTCATGAACACTGAAGCTTTCTTT. It is translated as CASSLAVMNTEAFF.

The chain is built from TRBV18 and TRBJ1-2; a possible D gene is TRBD1 (6 bases). The germline gives CDR1 KGHSH, CDR2 LQKENI. The length of the CDR3 is 13 residues. Trimming took 2 bases from V and 8 from J, leaving 12 bases between them. The CDR3 region has the DNA TGTGCCAGCTCACCAAGGACAGCTGACGGCTACACCTTC. It translates to CASSPRTADGYTF.

This chain links TRBV5-5 with TRBJ1-1, with 9 positions matching TRBD1. With 5 bases clipped from V and 11 bases from J, the junction kept 13 bases outside the gene matches. This CDR3 contains 14 residues. Per the germline V gene, CDR1 is SGHKS and CDR2 is YYEKEE (reference sequence). CDR3 amino acids: CASSVQGALPGAFF. As DNA, the CDR3 is TGTGCCAGCAGTGTACAGGGGGCCCTCCCGGGGGCTTTCTTT.